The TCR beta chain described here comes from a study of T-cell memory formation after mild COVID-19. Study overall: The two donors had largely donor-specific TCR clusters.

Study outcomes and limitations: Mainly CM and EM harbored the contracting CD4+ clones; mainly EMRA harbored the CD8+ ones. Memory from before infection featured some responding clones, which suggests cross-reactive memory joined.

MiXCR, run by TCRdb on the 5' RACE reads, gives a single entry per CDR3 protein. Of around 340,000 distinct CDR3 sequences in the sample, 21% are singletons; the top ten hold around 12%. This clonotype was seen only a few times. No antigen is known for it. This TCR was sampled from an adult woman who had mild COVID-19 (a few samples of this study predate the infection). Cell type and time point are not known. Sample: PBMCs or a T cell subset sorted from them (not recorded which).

DNA of the CDR3: TGTGCCAGCAGCTCAGGACTAGCTCAACGGCCAGATACGCAGTATTTT. The encoded protein is CASSSGLAQRPDTQYF. The V gene is TRBV7-2, the J gene TRBJ2-3, with 8 bases aligning to TRBD2. Germline CDR1 and CDR2: SGHTA and FQGNSA. CDR3 size: 16 residues. V lost 4 bases, J lost 4 bases, and 10 bases stayed unmatched.